This T cell receptor (beta chain) came from a study of molecular identifiers for immune sequencing clone quantification. Generation of bulk TCR libraries relied on previously described methods and listed TCR primers. Using its own MiXCR run on the PCR reads, TCRdb lists one record per CDR3 protein. The sample carries around 480,000 distinct CDR3 sequences, about 21% recorded once. The study, taken as a whole, reports: Spiked TCR RNA from one Jurkat cell reportedly showed up when mixed among over 900,000 naive cells.

The ends lost 0 bases at V and 2 bases at J; junction bases unmatched: 5. Germline V gene lookup returns CDR1 MNHEY and CDR2 SVGAGI. The length of the CDR3 is 16 residues. This clonotype showed up just a few times. Its antigen is unidentified. The TCR comes from a human donor in good health. Some libraries in this study had Jurkat cell RNA spiked in. The sequenced material came from naive CD8+ T cells from blood, with Jurkat cell RNA spiked in. As for subset: FACS-sorted CD8+CD4-CCR7+CD45RA+ naive T cells. This rearrangement joins TRBV6-5 to TRBJ2-5, with 8 bases aligning to TRBD2. The CDR3 protein is CASSYSPGGSQETQYF. DNA of the CDR3: TGTGCCAGCAGTTACTCGCCGGGGGGGAGTCAAGAGACCCAGTACTTC.